The rows below give T cell receptor beta chains drawn from one sample of a study of T-cell reconstitution after alpha-beta-depleted transplantation in children. TCRdb fed the PCR reads into MiXCR, producing one record per CDR3 protein. The sample records 380,000 or so distinct CDR3 sequences, roughly 14% being singletons. This specimen consisted of PBMCs, obtained from the stem cell graft. Receptors originate from a human donor who donated a stem cell graft to a child with Fanconi anemia. Each CDR3 is given with its conserved first and last residue. The order of the fields is V gene, J gene, CDR3 protein.

V: TRBV6-1; J: TRBJ2-3; CDR3: CASSDPVSGGPLTDTQYF
V: TRBV12-3/TRBV12-4; J: TRBJ1-6; CDR3: CASSSQGLQGSPLHF
V: TRBV10-3; J: TRBJ1-1; CDR3: CAISESGGGPEAFF
V: TRBV3-1; J: TRBJ1-3; CDR3: CASSQAKGSGNTIYF
V: TRBV7-8; J: TRBJ1-2; CDR3: CASSSGLAKLTF
V: TRBV29-1; J: TRBJ2-5; CDR3: CSVVWVAGYETQYF
V: TRBV20-1; J: TRBJ2-1; CDR3: CSARNPRSRNEQFF
V: TRBV20-1; J: TRBJ2-3; CDR3: CSAIRGGRDTQYF
V: TRBV12-3/TRBV12-4; J: TRBJ2-5; CDR3: CASSATGGWGTQYF
V: TRBV5-1; J: TRBJ2-2; CDR3: CASSPQGPGELFF
V: TRBV20-1; J: TRBJ1-1; CDR3: CSARDFRHPTEAFF
V: TRBV28; J: TRBJ1-1; CDR3: CAISANRGYDEAFF
V: TRBV24-1; J: TRBJ2-3; CDR3: CATSDLPPENTQYF
V: TRBV7-2; J: TRBJ2-2; CDR3: CATRTGKYTGELFF
V: TRBV10-3; J: TRBJ1-1; CDR3: CALGSAPGEAFF
V: TRBV28; J: TRBJ2-5; CDR3: CATLNPQIRGETQYF
V: TRBV29-1; J: TRBJ1-2; CDR3: CSLIPVGSINGYTF
V: TRBV3-1; J: TRBJ1-5; CDR3: CASSPAGMGQPQHF
V: TRBV11-3; J: TRBJ2-7; CDR3: CASKAGGTDEQYF
V: TRBV7-9; J: TRBJ2-1; CDR3: CASSGQTNEQFF
V: TRBV29-1; J: TRBJ2-7; CDR3: CSVMTGLATYEQYF
V: TRBV7-7; J: TRBJ1-3; CDR3: CASSLGPGRGNTIYF
V: TRBV14; J: TRBJ1-2; CDR3: CASGWLGDGYTF
V: TRBV7-9; J: TRBJ2-1; CDR3: CASSSHWTGNEQFF
V: TRBV13; J: TRBJ2-7; CDR3: CATKTGAHYEQYF
V: TRBV29-1; J: TRBJ2-1; CDR3: CSVVLETENNEQFF
V: TRBV6-5; J: TRBJ1-5; CDR3: CASSYSNWVDSNQPQHF
V: TRBV29-1; J: TRBJ2-1; CDR3: CSGEQSSYNEQFF
V: TRBV16; J: TRBJ2-7; CDR3: CASSQSGLPRDYEQYF
V: TRBV2; J: TRBJ2-2; CDR3: CASSVAGELFF
V: TRBV7-9; J: TRBJ2-1; CDR3: CASSLYLVLNEQFF
V: TRBV9; J: TRBJ2-2; CDR3: CASSVGYNTGELFF
V: TRBV6-5; J: TRBJ2-7; CDR3: CASSYSTSEGYEQYF
V: TRBV19; J: TRBJ2-4; CDR3: CASSNDRRFQYF
V: TRBV5-1; J: TRBJ2-3; CDR3: CATGQGAAADTQYF
V: TRBV4-1; J: TRBJ1-1; CDR3: CASSQDQGTVNTEAFF
V: TRBV4-1; J: TRBJ1-1; CDR3: CASSRPDRDDTEAFF
V: TRBV29-1; J: TRBJ1-2; CDR3: CSVEEAGTFTSYTF
V: TRBV19; J: TRBJ1-5; CDR3: CASSIGQVWPQHF
V: TRBV2; J: TRBJ1-2; CDR3: CASSAQNGGRAGYTF
V: TRBV7-8; J: TRBJ2-4; CDR3: CASSLTAGGAGEGKNIQYF
V: TRBV29-1; J: TRBJ2-5; CDR3: CSGSSQETQYF
V: TRBV7-9; J: TRBJ2-5; CDR3: CASSLGDRDGETQYF
V: TRBV5-6; J: TRBJ2-4; CDR3: CASSLGGGTIQYF
V: TRBV7-2; J: TRBJ1-2; CDR3: CASSIMGGVHGYTF
V: TRBV4-2; J: TRBJ1-3; CDR3: CASSQDRGGAGDGNTIYF